The T cell receptor (beta chain) under discussion was sequenced for a study of T cells in tumors after PD-1 blockade. The table came from immunoSEQ multiplex PCR; TCRdb's copy has only in-frame clones and leaves some out. Here the sample spans roughly 20,000 clones, approximately 84% being singletons. Germline CDR1 SEHNR, CDR2 FQNEAQ (reference sequence). This CDR3 is 14 amino acids long. With 1 base removed from V and 8 bases from J, the gap between germline ends came to 14 bases. The input for sequencing was PBMCs, taken after anti-PD-1 therapy. The clonotype comes from a human donor with advanced basal cell or squamous cell carcinoma (not recorded which). The chain joins TRBV7-9 to TRBJ1-2; D remains ambiguous. CDR3 DNA sequence: TGTGCCAGCAGCTTAGTGGACTCGCGAGAGGGCTACACCTTC. Its protein is CASSLVDSREGYTF. Drawing the rest from reference TRBV7-9 and TRBJ1-2, the complete variable domain is DTGVSQNPRHKITKRGQNVTFRCDPISEHNRLYWYRQTLGQGPEFLTYFQNEAQLEKSRLLSDRFSAERPKGSFSTLEIQRTEQGDSAMYLCASSLVDSREGYTFGSGTRLTVV.